This T cell receptor beta chain was identified during a study of blood T cell repertoires in COVID-19. The overall study: Spain, Italy and the United States supplied samples that represented acute and convalescent COVID-19.

Participants were aged about 18 to 100 years, lived in around 25 US areas, and enrolled virtually. Profiled with immunoSEQ multiplex PCR; TCRdb holds only in-frame clones, not every one. The sample lists fewer than 400,000 clones; about 87% were seen once. V lost 0 bases and J lost 6; bases outside the gene matches: 5. This CDR3 spans 16 amino acids. Germline-derived CDR1 and CDR2 are SGHNT and YYREEE (reference sequence). The TCR comes from a woman aged 18-29 years who had recovered from COVID-19. The gene calls are TRBV5-4 and TRBJ2-2, with 10 bases matching TRBD2. The specimen sequenced was PBMCs or T cells enriched from blood (not recorded which). CDR3: CASSLELAGFPGELFF. CDR3 DNA sequence: TGTGCCAGCAGCTTGGAACTAGCGGGATTTCCCGGGGAGCTGTTTTTT. Filled out from reference TRBV5-4 and TRBJ2-2, the complete variable domain reads ETGVTQSPTHLIKTRGQQVTLRCSSQSGHNTVSWYQQALGQGPQFIFQYYREEENGRGNFPPRFSGLQFPNYSSELNVNALELDDSALYLCASSLELAGFPGELFFGEGSRLTVL.